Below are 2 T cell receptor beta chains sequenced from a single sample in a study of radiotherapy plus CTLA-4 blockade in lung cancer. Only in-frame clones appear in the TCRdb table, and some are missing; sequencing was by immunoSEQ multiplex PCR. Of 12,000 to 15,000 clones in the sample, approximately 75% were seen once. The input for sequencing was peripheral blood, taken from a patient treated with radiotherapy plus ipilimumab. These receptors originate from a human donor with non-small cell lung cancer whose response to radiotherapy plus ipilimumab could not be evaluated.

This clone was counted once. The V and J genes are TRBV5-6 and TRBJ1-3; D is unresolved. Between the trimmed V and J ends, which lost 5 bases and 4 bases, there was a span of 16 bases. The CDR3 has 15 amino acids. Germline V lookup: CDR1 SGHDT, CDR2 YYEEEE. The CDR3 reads CASRLNGEMGNTIYF. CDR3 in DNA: TGTGCCAGCAGACTCAACGGGGAGATGGGAAACACCATATATTTT.

CDR3 amino acids: CASSLKVVGGPNTDTQYF. The CDR3 DNA follows: TGTGCCAGCAGCCTGAAGGTCGTGGGGGGACCCAACACAGATACGCAGTATTTT. The chain is built from TRBV12-1 and TRBJ2-3; the D call TRBD2 from the table was never checked on the DNA. TRBV12-1 is a pseudogene locus. The CDR3 extends over 18 amino acids.